The clone carrying this T cell receptor (beta chain) was observed a handful of times. Its antigen is not identified. Sequencing used immunoSEQ multiplex PCR; TCRdb keeps in-frame clones, though not all of them. The sample contains about 7,600 clones, more than 75% of which appear only once. The data are from a study of PD-1 blockade in classical Hodgkin lymphoma. Study observations and caveats: CD4+ TCR diversity, unlike CD8+, climbed significantly by C4D1. Patients excluded were those beginning nivolumab under 1 year after ASCT. Reported baseline diversity: healthy donors highest, relapsed/refractory patients lowest. Patients newly diagnosed and complete responders had comparable baseline diversity.

The sample's time point: cycle 4 day 1 (C4D1), after less than 7 weeks of nivolumab. Each of the patients experienced relapse following autologous stem cell transplantation, and their brentuximab vedotin exposure differed. CDR3 length: 15 residues. V was pared by 5 bases and J by 8 bases, with 10 bases of the junction left unmatched. Germline values: CDR1 MDHEN, CDR2 SYDVKM. This receptor was taken from a human donor with classical Hodgkin lymphoma. Sequences were derived from peripheral blood mononuclear cells (PBMCs), sampled before the fourth cycle of nivolumab. The genes are TRBV28 and TRBJ2-2; 8 bases map to TRBD1. The CDR3 spells CASSRGTGHGGELFF. Written as DNA, the CDR3 is TGTGCCAGCAGTCGCGGGACAGGACACGGAGGGGAGCTGTTTTTT. The full variable domain, its missing parts supplied by reference TRBV28 and TRBJ2-2, is DVKVTQSSRYLVKRTGEKVFLECVQDMDHENMFWYRQDPGLGLRLIYFSYDVKMKEKGDIPEGYSVSREKKERFSLILESASTNQTSMYLCASSRGTGHGGELFFGEGSRLTVL.